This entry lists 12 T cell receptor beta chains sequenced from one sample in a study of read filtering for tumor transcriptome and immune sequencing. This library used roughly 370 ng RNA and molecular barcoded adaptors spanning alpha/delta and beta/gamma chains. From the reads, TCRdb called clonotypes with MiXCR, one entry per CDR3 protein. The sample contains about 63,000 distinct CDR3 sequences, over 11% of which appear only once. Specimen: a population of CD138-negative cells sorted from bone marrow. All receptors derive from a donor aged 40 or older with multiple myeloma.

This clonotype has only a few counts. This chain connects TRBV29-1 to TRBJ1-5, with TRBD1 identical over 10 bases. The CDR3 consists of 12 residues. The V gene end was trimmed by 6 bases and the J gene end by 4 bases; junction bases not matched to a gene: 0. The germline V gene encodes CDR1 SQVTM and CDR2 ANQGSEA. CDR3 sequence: CSVGQGNQPQHF. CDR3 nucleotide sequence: TGCAGCGTGGGACAGGGGAATCAGCCCCAGCATTTT.

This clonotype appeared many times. CDR3 sequence reads: CASEGLAGAREQYF. The CDR3 DNA reads as TGTGCCAGCGAGGGACTAGCGGGAGCTCGGGAGCAGTACTTC. V and J are TRBV28 and TRBJ2-7; 14 nucleotides match TRBD2. Per germline, CDR1 MDHEN and CDR2 SYDVKM. V lost 8 bases, J lost 7 bases, and 7 bases stayed unmatched. There are 14 residues in the CDR3.

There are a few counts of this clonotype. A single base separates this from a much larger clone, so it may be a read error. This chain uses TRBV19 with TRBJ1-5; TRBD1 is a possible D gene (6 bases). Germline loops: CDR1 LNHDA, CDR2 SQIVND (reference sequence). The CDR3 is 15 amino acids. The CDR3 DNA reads TGTGCCAGTGGTATAGGCTCAGGGGAGAATCAGCCCCAGCATTTT. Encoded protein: CASGIGSGENQPQHF.

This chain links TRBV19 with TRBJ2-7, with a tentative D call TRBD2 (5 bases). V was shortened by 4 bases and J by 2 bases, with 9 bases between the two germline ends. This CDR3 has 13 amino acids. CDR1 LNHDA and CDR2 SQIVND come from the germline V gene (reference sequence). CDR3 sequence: CASSTTGTYEQYF. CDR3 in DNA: TGTGCCAGTAGTACCACCGGGACCTACGAGCAGTACTTC.

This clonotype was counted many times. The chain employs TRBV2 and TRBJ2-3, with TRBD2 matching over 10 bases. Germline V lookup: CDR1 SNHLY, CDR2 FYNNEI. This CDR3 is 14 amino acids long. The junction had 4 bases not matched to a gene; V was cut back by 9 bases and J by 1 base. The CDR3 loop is CARGGLARTDTQYF. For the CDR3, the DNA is TGTGCCAGGGGGGGACTAGCGCGCACAGATACGCAGTATTTT.

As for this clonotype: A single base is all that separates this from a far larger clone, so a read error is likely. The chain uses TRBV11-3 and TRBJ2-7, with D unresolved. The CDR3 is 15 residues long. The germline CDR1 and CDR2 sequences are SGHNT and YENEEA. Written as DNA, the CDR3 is TGTGCCAGCAGCTATAACCCATCGGAAGGCTACGGGCAGTACTTC. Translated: CASSYNPSEGYGQYF.

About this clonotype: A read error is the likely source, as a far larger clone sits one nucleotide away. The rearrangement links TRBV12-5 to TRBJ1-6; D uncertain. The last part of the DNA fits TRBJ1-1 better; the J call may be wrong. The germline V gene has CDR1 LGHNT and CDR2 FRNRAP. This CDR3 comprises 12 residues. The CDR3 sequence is CASSPRTAEAFF. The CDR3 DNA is TGTGCCAGCAGTCCCCGGACCGCTGAAGCTTTCTTT.

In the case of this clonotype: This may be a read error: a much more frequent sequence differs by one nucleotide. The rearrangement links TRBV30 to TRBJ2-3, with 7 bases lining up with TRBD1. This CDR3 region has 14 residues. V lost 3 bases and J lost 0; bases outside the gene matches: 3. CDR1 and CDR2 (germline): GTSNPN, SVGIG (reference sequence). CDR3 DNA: TGTGCCTGGAGACAGGGGTGTAGCACAGATACGCAGTATTTT. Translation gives CAWRQGCSTDTQYF.

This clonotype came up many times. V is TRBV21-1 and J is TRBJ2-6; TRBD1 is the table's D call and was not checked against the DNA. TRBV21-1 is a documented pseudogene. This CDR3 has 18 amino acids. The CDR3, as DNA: TGTGCCAGCACTCAGGGCAGGTTGACTTTTGCTGGGGCCAACGTCCTGACTTTC. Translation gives CASTQGRLTFAGANVLTF.

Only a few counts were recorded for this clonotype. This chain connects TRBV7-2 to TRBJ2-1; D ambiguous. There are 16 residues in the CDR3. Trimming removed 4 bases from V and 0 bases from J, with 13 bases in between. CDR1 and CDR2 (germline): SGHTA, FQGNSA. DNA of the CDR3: TGTGCCAGCAGCTCCTTTGTCCGTAACTCCTACAATGAGCAGTTCTTC. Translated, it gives CASSSFVRNSYNEQFF.

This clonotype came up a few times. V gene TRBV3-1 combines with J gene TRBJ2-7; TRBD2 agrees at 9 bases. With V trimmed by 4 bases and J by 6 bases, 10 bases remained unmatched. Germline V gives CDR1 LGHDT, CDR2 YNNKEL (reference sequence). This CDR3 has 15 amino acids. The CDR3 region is CASSRLAGSGGEQYF. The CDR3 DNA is TGTGCCAGCAGCCGGCTAGCGGGATCTGGAGGCGAGCAGTACTTC.

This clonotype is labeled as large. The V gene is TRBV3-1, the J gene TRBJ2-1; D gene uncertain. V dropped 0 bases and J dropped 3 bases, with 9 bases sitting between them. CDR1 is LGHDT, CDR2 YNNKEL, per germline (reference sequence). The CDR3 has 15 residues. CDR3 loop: CASSQDLRNYNEQFF. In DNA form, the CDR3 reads TGTGCCAGCAGCCAAGATTTGCGGAACTACAATGAGCAGTTCTTC.